This T cell receptor (beta chain) was sequenced in a study of CD8 T cells in Susac syndrome. Reverse transcription of roughly 0.5 to 1 ug RNA was performed with random hexamers. Amplification of TCR beta CDR3 spanned 54 Vbeta and 13 Jbeta via immunoSEQ multiplex PCR. A single record per CDR3 protein comes from TCRdb applying MiXCR to the immunoSEQ multiplex PCR reads. The sample lists 150,000 to 190,000 distinct CDR3 sequences, about 95% seen once, with about 0.15% in the top ten. Study-level findings and limits: The study admitted that it had a relatively small number of individuals in its TCR sequencing and HLA analysis.

The CDR3 runs 14 residues. V shed 4 bases, J shed 4 bases, and the junction held 3 bases outside the gene matches. As for this clonotype: The antigen remains undetermined.

Sequencing of TCR beta was performed on blood CD8+ T cells and on blood CD4+ T cells. The patients who served as multiple sclerosis controls were treatment-naive and had stable or active relapsing-remitting disease that fulfilled the revised McDonald criteria. This rearrangement joins TRBV12-3 or TRBV12-4 to TRBJ2-1, with TRBD2 matching over 8 bases. The source material was CD8+ T cells from PBMCs. The TCR sequence derives from a human donor with multiple sclerosis. Here the CDR3 reads CASSSGGTYNEQFF. CDR3 nucleotides: TGTGCCAGCAGTTCGGGGGGGACTTACAATGAGCAGTTCTTC.